The 15 T cell receptor beta chains below all came from one sample that was sequenced in a study of cytotoxic CD8 clonotypes in ibrutinib-treated CLL. Sequencing used immunoSEQ multiplex PCR; TCRdb keeps in-frame clones, though not all of them. The repertoire holds about 26,000 clones, 85% seen once, with under 9.5% in the top ten. The starting material was PBMCs, obtained after 24 months of ibrutinib treatment. The receptors here all came from a human donor with chronic lymphocytic leukemia.

The V call is TRBV6-1, the J call TRBJ2-3; possibly TRBD2 for D (6 bases). The V gene lost 2 bases and the J gene lost 4 bases, with 13 bases spanning the gap. Germline assignment: CDR1 MNHNS and CDR2 SASEGT. There are 15 residues in the CDR3. The CDR3 loop is CASSEHGGNADTQYF. Written as DNA, the CDR3 is TGTGCCAGCAGTGAACACGGGGGTAACGCAGATACGCAGTATTTT.

The genes are TRBV19 and TRBJ2-1; weak D call: TRBD2 (7 bases). Germline V gives CDR1 LNHDA, CDR2 SQIVND (reference sequence). The CDR3 has 17 amino acids. V lost 1 base and J lost 9, with 22 bases in between. The CDR3 here is CASSIAWGGARHGEQFF. In nucleotides, the CDR3 is TGTGCCAGTAGTATAGCCTGGGGGGGGGCGCGTCACGGTGAGCAGTTCTTC. Variable domain in full (rest from reference TRBV19 and TRBJ2-1): DGGITQSPKYLFRKEGQNVTLSCEQNLNHDAMYWYRQDPGQGLRLIYYSQIVNDFQKGDIAEGYSVSREKKESFPLTVTSAQKNPTAFYLCASSIAWGGARHGEQFFGPGTRLTVL.

The V and J genes are TRBV19 and TRBJ2-7; 13 bases agree with TRBD2. The CDR3 has 16 amino acids. After removal of 5 bases from V and 4 bases from J, the junction contained 8 bases not matched to a gene. Germline loops: CDR1 LNHDA, CDR2 SQIVND (reference sequence). This chain's CDR3 is CASSSWTSGGPYEQYF. CDR3 DNA: TGTGCCAGTAGTTCTTGGACTAGCGGGGGACCTTACGAGCAGTACTTC.

The V and J genes are TRBV18 and TRBJ1-2; a possible D gene is TRBD1 (5 bases). Germline CDR1 and CDR2: KGHSH and LQKENI. V lost 3 bases, J lost 8 bases, and 13 bases lay in between. The CDR3 has 13 residues. The CDR3 DNA reads as TGTGCCAGCTCACCGGGGCATTTAGAGGGCTACACCTTC. Its translation: CASSPGHLEGYTF.

The chain couples TRBV27 to TRBJ1-5; 9 bases agree with TRBD1. Germline V gene lookup returns CDR1 MNHEY and CDR2 SMNVEV (reference sequence). The CDR3 length is 16 residues. The ends lost 2 bases at V and 8 bases at J; junction bases unmatched: 10. The CDR3 DNA sequence: TGTGCCAGCAGTTTAACAGGGGGCTTCGCAGGGGAGCCCCAGCATTTT. Encoded protein: CASSLTGGFAGEPQHF.

The chain carries TRBV4-1 and TRBJ2-2; D is unresolved. Germline V lookup: CDR1 MGHRA, CDR2 YSYEKL. The CDR3 is made up of 16 amino acids. Trimming cost V 0 bases and J 6 bases, with 14 bases left between them. The CDR3 DNA sequence: TGCGCCAGCAGCCAAGATACGTCGGTGTTGGCCGGGGAGCTGTTTTTT. Its protein product is CASSQDTSVLAGELFF.

The chain is built from TRBV19 and TRBJ1-2; the D gene is possibly TRBD1 (6 bases). The CDR3 totals 13 residues. Germline values: CDR1 LNHDA, CDR2 SQIVND (reference sequence). Trimming removed 8 bases from V and 8 bases from J, with 18 bases in between. The CDR3 region is CASCAQGGRGYTF. CDR3 nucleotides: TGTGCCAGTTGCGCACAGGGAGGACGCGGCTACACCTTC.

The chain employs TRBV4-1 and TRBJ1-1; 8 bases align to TRBD1. The CDR3 loop spans 16 amino acids. After removal of 3 bases from V and 1 base from J, the junction contained 7 bases not matched to a gene. Looked up from germline, CDR1 is MGHRA and CDR2 is YSYEKL. For the CDR3, the DNA is TGCGCCAGCAGCCACCTTGGACAGGGTGGGAACACTGAAGCTTTCTTT. This encodes CASSHLGQGGNTEAFF.

The chain links TRBV19 to TRBJ1-6; weak D call: TRBD1 (5 bases). The CDR3 contains 15 residues. Germline assignment: CDR1 LNHDA and CDR2 SQIVND (reference sequence). V lost 6 bases to trimming and J lost 0 bases, with 9 bases between them. The CDR3 loop is CASRSDSSYNSPLHF. The CDR3 DNA follows: TGTGCCAGTAGATCCGACAGCTCCTATAATTCACCCCTCCACTTT.

The V gene is TRBV6-5, the J gene TRBJ1-3; 8 nucleotides align to TRBD1. In germline, CDR1 is MNHEY, CDR2 SVGAGI. V was pared by 4 bases and J by 4 bases, with 6 bases of the junction left unmatched. This CDR3 has 15 amino acids. CDR3 residues: CASSSDRDAGNTIYF. The CDR3 DNA sequence: TGTGCCAGCAGTTCGGACAGGGACGCAGGAAACACCATATATTTT.

The chain uses TRBV7-2 and TRBJ2-5; tentatively, D is TRBD1 or TRBD2 (5 bases each). CDR3 length: 15 amino acids. V was clipped by 2 bases and J by 5 bases, with 15 bases between them. The V gene's germline CDR1 is SGHTA and CDR2 FQGNSA. CDR3 bases: TGTGCCAGCAGCTTACCGCAAGCTGGGACGGAGACCCAGTACTTC. Its protein product is CASSLPQAGTETQYF. Full variable domain (rest looked up from reference TRBV7-2 and TRBJ2-5): GAGVSQSPSNKVTEKGKDVELRCDPISGHTALYWYRQSLGQGLEFLIYFQGNSAPDKSGLPSDRFSAERTGGSVSTLTIQRTQQEDSAVYLCASSLPQAGTETQYFGPGTRLLVL.

The genes are TRBV7-8 and TRBJ2-7; D is perhaps TRBD1 or TRBD2 (6 bases each). CDR1 and CDR2 (germline): SGHVS, FQNEAQ. V dropped 1 base and J dropped 8 bases, with 21 bases sitting between them. The CDR3 is 16 residues long. The DNA of the CDR3 is TGTGCCAGCAGCTTAGAAGTTCCGGGGGCACCCCCACAGCAGTACTTC. It translates to CASSLEVPGAPPQQYF.

The chain joins TRBV5-1 to TRBJ2-3; D ambiguous. Trimming pared 0 bases from V and 6 bases from J, leaving 11 bases between. Per the germline V gene, CDR1 is SGHRS and CDR2 is YFSETQ. This CDR3 spans 14 amino acids. The CDR3 loop is CASSLGQISDTQYF. The CDR3 DNA reads as TGCGCCAGCAGCTTGGGGCAGATCTCTGATACGCAGTATTTT. Using reference TRBV5-1 and TRBJ2-3 for the parts outside the CDR3, the full variable domain is KAGVTQTPRYLIKTRGQQVTLSCSPISGHRSVSWYQQTPGQGLQFLFEYFSETQRNKGNFPGRFSGRQFSNSRSEMNVSTLELGDSALYLCASSLGQISDTQYFGPGTRLTVL.

Remarks on this clone: Its ends do not fully match the called genes, so a read error is possible. The V gene is TRBV20-1, the J gene TRBJ2-7; TRBD2 might be the D (5 bases). Germline CDR1 DFQATT, CDR2 SNEGSKA (reference sequence). The CDR3 totals 11 residues. The CDR3 spells CSARGQREQYF. CDR3 coding DNA: TGCAGTGCAAGAGGGCAGCGCGAGCAGTACTTC.

The chain joins TRBV6-4 to TRBJ2-2, with 10 bases that match TRBD2. The V gene's germline CDR1 is MRHNA and CDR2 SNTAGT. The CDR3 sequence is 14 residues long. V was clipped by 5 bases and J by 4 bases; unmatched bases: 1. CDR3 bases: TGTGCCAGCAGTAGCGGGGGGGCCACCGGGGAGCTGTTTTTT. It is translated as CASSSGGATGELFF.